This TCR beta chain was captured by sequencing in a study of blood T cell repertoires in COVID-19. The assay was immunoSEQ multiplex PCR, and TCRdb's table has in-frame clones only and misses some. This sample has some 370,000 clones; around 86% occur once, and the top ten carry approximately 5%. The CDR3 contains 14 residues. V was clipped by 4 bases and J by 8 bases, with 15 bases between them. Looked up from germline, CDR1 is SGHAT and CDR2 is FQNNGV. The V call is TRBV11-2, the J call TRBJ2-1; D possibly corresponds to TRBD2 (6 bases). The sequenced sample was PBMCs or T cells enriched from blood (not recorded which). The source is a woman between 45 and 60 years old who had recovered from COVID-19. The CDR3 bases are TGTGCCAGCAGCTACACCACGGAGGGATATGAGCAGTTCTTC. Amino acid sequence: CASSYTTEGYEQFF.